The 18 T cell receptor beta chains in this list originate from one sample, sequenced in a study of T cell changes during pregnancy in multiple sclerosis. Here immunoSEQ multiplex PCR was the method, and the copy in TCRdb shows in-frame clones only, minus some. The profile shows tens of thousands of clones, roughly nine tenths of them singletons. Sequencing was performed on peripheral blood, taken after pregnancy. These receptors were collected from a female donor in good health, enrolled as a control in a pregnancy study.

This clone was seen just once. For the CDR3, the DNA is TGTGCCAGCAGTTACTCGGCACGCTATGGCTACACCTTC. It translates to CASSYSARYGYTF. The rearrangement uses TRBV6-5 and TRBJ1-2; no clear D. Germline CDR1 MNHEY, CDR2 SVGAGI. This CDR3 contains 13 residues. V was pared by 0 bases and J by 4 bases, with 6 bases between.

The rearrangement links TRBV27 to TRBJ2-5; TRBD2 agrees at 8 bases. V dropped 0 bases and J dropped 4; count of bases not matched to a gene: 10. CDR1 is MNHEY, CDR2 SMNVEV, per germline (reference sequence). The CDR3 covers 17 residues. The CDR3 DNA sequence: TGTGCCAGCAGTTTATCTCGGGGGGGCCTTATCGGAGAGACCCAGTACTTC. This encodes CASSLSRGGLIGETQYF.

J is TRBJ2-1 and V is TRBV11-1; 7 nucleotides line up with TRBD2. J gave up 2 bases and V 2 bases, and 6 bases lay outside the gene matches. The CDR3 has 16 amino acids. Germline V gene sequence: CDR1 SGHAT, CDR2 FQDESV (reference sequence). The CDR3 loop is CASSLFRGTTYNEQFF. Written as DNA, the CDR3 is TGTGCCAGCAGCTTATTTCGGGGGACTACCTACAATGAGCAGTTCTTC.

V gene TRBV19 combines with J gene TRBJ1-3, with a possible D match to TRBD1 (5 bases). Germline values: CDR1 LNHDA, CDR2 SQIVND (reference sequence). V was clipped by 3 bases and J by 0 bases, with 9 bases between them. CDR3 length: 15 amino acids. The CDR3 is CASSISRGSGNTIYF. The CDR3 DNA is TGTGCCAGTAGTATCAGTAGGGGCTCTGGAAACACCATATATTTT.

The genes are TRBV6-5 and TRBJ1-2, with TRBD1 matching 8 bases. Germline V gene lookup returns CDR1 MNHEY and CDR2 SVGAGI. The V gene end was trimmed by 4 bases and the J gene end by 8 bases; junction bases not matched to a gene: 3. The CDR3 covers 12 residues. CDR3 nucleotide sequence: TGTGCCAGCAGTTTACAGGGGGGCGGCTACACCTTC. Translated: CASSLQGGGYTF.

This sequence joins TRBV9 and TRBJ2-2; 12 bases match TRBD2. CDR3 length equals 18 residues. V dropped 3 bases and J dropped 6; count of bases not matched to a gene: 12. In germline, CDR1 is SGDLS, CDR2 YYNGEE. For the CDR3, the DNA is TGTGCCAGCAGCGGAGGGAGGGCTAGCGGGGGGGCCGCCGGGGAGCTGTTTTTT. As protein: CASSGGRASGGAAGELFF.

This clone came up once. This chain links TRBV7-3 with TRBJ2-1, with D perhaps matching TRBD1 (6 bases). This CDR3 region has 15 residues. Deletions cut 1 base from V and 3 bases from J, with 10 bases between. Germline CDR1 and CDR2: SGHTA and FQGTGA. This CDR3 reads CASSLKLGGYNEQFF. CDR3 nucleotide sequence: TGTGCCAGCAGCTTAAAGCTAGGGGGCTACAATGAGCAGTTCTTC.

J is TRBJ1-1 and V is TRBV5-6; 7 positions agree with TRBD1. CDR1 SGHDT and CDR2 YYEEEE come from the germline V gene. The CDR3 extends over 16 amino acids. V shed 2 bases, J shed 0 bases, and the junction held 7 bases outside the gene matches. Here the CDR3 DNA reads TGTGCCAGCAGCTTCAACAGGGGAGGCATGAACACTGAAGCTTTCTTT. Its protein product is CASSFNRGGMNTEAFF.

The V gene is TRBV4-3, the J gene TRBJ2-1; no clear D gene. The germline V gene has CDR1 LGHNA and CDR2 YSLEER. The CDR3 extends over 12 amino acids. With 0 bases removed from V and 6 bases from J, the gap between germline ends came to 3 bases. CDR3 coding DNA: TGCGCCAGCAGCCAAGATCTCAATGAGCAGTTCTTC. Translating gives CASSQDLNEQFF.

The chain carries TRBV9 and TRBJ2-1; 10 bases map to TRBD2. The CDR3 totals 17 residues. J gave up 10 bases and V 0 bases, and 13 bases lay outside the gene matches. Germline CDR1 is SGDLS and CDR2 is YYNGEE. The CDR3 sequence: CASSVGVAGGVKEEQFF. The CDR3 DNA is TGTGCCAGCAGCGTAGGGGTAGCGGGGGGAGTAAAAGAGGAGCAGTTCTTC.

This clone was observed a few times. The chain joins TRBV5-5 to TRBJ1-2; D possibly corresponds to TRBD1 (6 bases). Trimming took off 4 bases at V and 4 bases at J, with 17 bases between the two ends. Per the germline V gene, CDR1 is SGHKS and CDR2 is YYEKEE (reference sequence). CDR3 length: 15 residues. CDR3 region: CASSLQRTEFYGYTF. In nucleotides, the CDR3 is TGTGCCAGCAGCCTCCAACGGACAGAATTCTATGGCTACACCTTC.

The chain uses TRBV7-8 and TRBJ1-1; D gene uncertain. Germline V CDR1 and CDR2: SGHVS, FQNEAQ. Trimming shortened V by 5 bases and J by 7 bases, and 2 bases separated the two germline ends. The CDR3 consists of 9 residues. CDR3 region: CASSREAFF. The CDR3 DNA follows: TGTGCCAGCAGCCGTGAAGCTTTCTTT.

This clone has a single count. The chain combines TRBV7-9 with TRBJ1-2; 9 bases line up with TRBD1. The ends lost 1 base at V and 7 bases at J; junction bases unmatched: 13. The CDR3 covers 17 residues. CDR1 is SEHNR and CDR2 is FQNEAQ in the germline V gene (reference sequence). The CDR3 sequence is CASSLGRPLQGALGYTF. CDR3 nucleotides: TGTGCCAGCAGCTTAGGCCGGCCGCTACAGGGGGCCCTTGGCTACACCTTC.

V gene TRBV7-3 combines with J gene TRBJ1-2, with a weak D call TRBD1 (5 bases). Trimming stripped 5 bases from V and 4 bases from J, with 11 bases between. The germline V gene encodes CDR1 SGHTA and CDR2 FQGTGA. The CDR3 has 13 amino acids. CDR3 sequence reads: CASSATGGYGYTF. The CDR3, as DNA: TGTGCCAGCAGCGCGACCGGGGGCTATGGCTACACCTTC. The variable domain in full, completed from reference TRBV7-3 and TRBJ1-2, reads GAGVSQTPSNKVTEKGKYVELRCDPISGHTALYWYRQSLGQGPEFLIYFQGTGAADDSGLPNDRFFAVRPEGSVSTLKIQRTERGDSAVYLCASSATGGYGYTFGSGTRLTVV.

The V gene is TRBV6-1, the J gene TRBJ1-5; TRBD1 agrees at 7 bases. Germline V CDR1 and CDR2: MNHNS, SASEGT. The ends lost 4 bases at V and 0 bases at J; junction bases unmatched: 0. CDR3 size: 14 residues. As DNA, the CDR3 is TGTGCCAGCAGTGGACAGGGTAGCAATCAGCCCCAGCATTTT. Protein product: CASSGQGSNQPQHF.

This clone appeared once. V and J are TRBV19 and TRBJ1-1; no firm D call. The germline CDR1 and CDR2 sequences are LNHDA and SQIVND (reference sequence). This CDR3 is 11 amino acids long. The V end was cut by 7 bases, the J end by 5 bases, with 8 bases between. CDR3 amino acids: CASTGRTEAFF. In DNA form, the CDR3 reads TGTGCCAGTACGGGTAGGACTGAAGCTTTCTTT. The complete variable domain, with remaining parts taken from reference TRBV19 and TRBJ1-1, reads DGGITQSPKYLFRKEGQNVTLSCEQNLNHDAMYWYRQDPGQGLRLIYYSQIVNDFQKGDIAEGYSVSREKKESFPLTVTSAQKNPTAFYLCASTGRTEAFFGQGTRLTVV.

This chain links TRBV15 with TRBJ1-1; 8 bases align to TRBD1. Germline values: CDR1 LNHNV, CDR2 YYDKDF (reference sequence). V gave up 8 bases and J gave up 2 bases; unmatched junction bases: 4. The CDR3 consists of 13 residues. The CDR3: CATQGAANTEAFF. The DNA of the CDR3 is TGTGCCACCCAGGGGGCAGCTAACACTGAAGCTTTCTTT.

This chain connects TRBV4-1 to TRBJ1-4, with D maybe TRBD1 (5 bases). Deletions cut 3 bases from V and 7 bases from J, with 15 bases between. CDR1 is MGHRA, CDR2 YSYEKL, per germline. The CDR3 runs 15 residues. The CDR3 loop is CASSQGPGGGEKLFF. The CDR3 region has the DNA TGCGCCAGCAGCCAGGGTCCCGGGGGGGGTGAAAAACTGTTTTTT.